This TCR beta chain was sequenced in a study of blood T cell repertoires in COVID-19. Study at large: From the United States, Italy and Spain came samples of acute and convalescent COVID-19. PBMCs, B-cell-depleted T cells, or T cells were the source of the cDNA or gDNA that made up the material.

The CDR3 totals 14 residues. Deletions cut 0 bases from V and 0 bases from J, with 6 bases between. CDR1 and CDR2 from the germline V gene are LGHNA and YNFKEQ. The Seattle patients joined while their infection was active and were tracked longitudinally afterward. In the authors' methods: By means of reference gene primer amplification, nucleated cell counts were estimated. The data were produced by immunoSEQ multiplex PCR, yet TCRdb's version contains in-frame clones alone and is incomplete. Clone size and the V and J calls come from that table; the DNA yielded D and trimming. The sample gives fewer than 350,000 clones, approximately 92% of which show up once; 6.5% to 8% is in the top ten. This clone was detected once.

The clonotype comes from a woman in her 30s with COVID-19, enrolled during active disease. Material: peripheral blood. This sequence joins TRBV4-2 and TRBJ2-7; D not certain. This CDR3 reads CASSQDQVSYEQYF. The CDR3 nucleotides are TGTGCCAGCAGCCAAGATCAGGTCTCCTACGAGCAGTACTTC.